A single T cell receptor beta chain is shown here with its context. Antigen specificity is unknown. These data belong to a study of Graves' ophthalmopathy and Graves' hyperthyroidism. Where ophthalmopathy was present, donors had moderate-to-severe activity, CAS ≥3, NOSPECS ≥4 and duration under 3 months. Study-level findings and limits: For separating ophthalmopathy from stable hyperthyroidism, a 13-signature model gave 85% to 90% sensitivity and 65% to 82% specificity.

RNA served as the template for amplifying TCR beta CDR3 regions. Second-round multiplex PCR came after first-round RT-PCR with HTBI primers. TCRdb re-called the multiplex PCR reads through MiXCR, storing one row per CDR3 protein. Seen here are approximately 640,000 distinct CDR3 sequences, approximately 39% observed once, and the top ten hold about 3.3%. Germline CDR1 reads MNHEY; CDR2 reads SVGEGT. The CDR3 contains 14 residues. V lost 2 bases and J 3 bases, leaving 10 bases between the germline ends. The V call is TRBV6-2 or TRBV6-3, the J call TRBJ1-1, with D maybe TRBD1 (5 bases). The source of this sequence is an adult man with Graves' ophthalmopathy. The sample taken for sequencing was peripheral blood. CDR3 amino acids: CASSYIGGDTEAFF. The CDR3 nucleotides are TGTGCCAGCAGTTACATCGGGGGAGACACTGAAGCTTTCTTT.